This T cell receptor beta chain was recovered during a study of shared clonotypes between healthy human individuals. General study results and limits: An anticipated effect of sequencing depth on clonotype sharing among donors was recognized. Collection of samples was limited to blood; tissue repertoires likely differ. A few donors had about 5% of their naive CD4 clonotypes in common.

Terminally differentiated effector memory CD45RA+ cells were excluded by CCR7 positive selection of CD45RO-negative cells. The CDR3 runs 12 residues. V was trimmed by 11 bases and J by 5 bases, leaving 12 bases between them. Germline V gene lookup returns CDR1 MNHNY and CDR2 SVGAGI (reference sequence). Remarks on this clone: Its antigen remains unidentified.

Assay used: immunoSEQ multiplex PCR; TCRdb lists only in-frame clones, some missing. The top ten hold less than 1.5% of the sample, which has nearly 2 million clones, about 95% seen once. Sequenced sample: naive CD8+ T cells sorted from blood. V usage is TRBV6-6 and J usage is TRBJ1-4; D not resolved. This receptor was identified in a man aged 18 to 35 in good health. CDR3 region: CAASPWNEKLFF. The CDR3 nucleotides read TGTGCCGCAAGTCCCTGGAATGAAAAACTGTTTTTT.